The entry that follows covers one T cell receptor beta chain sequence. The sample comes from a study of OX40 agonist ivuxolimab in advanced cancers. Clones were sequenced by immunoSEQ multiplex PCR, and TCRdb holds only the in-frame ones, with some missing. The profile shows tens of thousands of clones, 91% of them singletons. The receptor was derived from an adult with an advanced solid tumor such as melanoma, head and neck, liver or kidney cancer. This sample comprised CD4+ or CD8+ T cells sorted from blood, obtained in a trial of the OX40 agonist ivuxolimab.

CDR3 coding DNA: TGTGCCAGCTCACCACCGAATGCGGGCAGCACAGATACGCAGTATTTT. Its protein product is CASSPPNAGSTDTQYF. The V call is TRBV18, the J call TRBJ2-3; possible D gene TRBD2, 5 bases. Deletions cut 0 bases from V and 0 bases from J, with 10 bases between. The CDR3 extends over 16 amino acids. Per germline, CDR1 KGHSH and CDR2 LQKENI.